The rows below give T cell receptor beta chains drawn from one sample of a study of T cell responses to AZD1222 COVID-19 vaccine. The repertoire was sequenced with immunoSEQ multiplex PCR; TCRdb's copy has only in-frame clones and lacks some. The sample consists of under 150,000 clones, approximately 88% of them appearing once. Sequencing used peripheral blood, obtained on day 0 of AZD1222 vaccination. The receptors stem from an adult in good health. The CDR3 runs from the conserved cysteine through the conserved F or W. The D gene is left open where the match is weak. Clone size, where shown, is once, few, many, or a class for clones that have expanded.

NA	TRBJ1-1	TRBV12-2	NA	CASRVRGRGEAFF	TGTGCAAGTCGCGTCCGAGGACGCGGTGAAGCTTTCTTT
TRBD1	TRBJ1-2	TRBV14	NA	CASSQAQTGYGYTF	TGTGCCAGCAGCCAAGCCCAGACAGGGTATGGCTACACCTTC
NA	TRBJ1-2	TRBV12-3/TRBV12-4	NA	CASTFANYGYTF	TGTGCCAGCACCTTTGCTAACTATGGCTACACCTTC
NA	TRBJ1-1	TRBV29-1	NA	CSASRENTEAFF	TGCAGCGCTTCCCGGGAGAACACTGAAGCTTTCTTT
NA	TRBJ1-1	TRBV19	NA	CASSMAGPNTEAFF	TGTGCCAGTAGTATGGCAGGCCCGAACACTGAAGCTTTCTTT
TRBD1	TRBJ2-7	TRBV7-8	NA	CASGQGARYEQYF	TGTGCCAGCGGACAGGGGGCTCGCTACGAGCAGTACTTC
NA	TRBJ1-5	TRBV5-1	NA	CASSLESGQNQPQHF	TGCGCCAGCAGCTTGGAATCAGGACAGAATCAGCCCCAGCATTTT
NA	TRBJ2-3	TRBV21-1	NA	CASTPLASTDTQYF	TGTGCCAGCACCCCATTGGCTTCCACAGATACGCAGTATTTT
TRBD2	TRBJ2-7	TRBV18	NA	CASSPRLAGTYEQYF	TGTGCCAGCTCACCACGGCTAGCGGGAACCTACGAGCAGTACTTC
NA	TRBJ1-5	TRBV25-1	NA	CASSPGGGGGSQPQHF	TGTGCCAGCAGTCCCGGGGGCGGGGGGGGTTCCCAGCCCCAGCATTTT
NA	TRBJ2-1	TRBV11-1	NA	CASSLGGGDEQFF	TGTGCCAGCAGCTTAGGGGGCGGGGATGAGCAGTTCTTC
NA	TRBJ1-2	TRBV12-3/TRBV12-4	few	CASSQGSIGGYTF	TGTGCCAGCAGCCAGGGATCTATTGGTGGCTACACCTTC
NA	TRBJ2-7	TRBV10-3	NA	CAISLGPSQQYF	TGTGCCATCAGCTTAGGACCATCTCAGCAGTACTTC
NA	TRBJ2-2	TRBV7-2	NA	CASSSHLWGQGNGELFF	TGTGCCAGCAGCTCGCACCTTTGGGGGCAGGGGAACGGGGAGCTGTTTTTT
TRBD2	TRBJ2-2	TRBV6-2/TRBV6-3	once	CASSLAGTTGELFF	TGTGCCAGCAGTTTAGCGGGGACCACCGGGGAGCTGTTTTTT
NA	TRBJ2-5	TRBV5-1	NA	CASSLARGAGKTQYF	TGCGCCAGCAGCTTGGCCCGGGGGGCGGGGAAGACCCAGTACTTC
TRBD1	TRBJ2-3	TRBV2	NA	CASRTGAGDTQYF	TGTGCCAGCCGGACAGGGGCCGGAGATACGCAGTATTTT
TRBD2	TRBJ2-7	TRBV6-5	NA	CASTRTSGPYEQYF	TGTGCCAGCACCCGGACTAGCGGTCCCTACGAGCAGTACTTC
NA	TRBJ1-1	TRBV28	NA	CASSSPVNTEAFF	TGTGCCAGCAGTAGTCCAGTGAACACTGAAGCTTTCTTT
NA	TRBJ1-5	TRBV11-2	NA	CASSFEDQPQHF	TGTGCCAGCAGCTTTGAGGATCAGCCCCAGCATTTT
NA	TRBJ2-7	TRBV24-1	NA	CATSGWQGPYEQYF	TGTGCCACCAGTGGGTGGCAAGGGCCCTACGAGCAGTACTTC
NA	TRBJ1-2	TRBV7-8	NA	CASSLSHPYGYTF	TGTGCCAGCAGCTTGTCCCATCCCTATGGCTACACCTTC
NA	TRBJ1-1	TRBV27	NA	CASSVNRLGNTEAFF	TGTGCCAGCAGTGTGAACAGGCTCGGGAACACTGAAGCTTTCTTT
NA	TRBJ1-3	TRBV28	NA	CASSSATEVGLENTIYF	TGTGCCAGCAGCTCAGCTACCGAAGTTGGCCTGGAAAACACCATATATTTT
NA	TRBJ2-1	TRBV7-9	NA	CASSLGTRTSYNEQFF	TGTGCCAGCAGCTTAGGGACCCGAACCTCCTACAATGAGCAGTTCTTC
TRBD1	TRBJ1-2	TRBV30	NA	CAWSVPVLRRTGITYGYTF	TGTGCCTGGAGTGTACCAGTGCTCAGGAGGACAGGGATTACCTATGGCTACACCTTC
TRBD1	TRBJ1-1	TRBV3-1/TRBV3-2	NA	CASSPRDRGTEAFF	TGTGCCAGCAGCCCCCGGGACAGAGGGACTGAAGCTTTCTTT
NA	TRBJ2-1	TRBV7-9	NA	CASSQTYIRGRQFF	TGTGCCAGCAGCCAGACTTATATCCGGGGACGGCAGTTCTTC
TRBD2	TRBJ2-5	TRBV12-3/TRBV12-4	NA	CASSWAGDETQYF	TGTGCCAGCAGTTGGGCGGGAGATGAGACCCAGTACTTC
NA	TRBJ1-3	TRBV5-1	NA	CASSLERAGNTIYF	TGCGCCAGCAGCTTGGAGAGGGCTGGAAACACCATATATTTT
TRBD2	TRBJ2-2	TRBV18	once	CASSPSGLAGGTPGELFF	TGTGCCAGCTCACCATCCGGGCTAGCGGGAGGAACACCGGGGGAGCTGTTTTTT
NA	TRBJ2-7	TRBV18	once	CASSPPFRGPQYF	TGTGCCAGCTCACCACCGTTCCGGGGCCCTCAGTACTTC
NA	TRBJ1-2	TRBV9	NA	CASSVAWQNYGYTF	TGTGCCAGCAGCGTAGCTTGGCAGAACTATGGCTACACCTTC
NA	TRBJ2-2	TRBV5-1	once	CATGEQGDTGELFF	TGCGCCACCGGGGAACAGGGCGACACCGGGGAGCTGTTTTTT
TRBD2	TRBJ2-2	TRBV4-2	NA	CASSQEAGLAGGNPGELFF	TGTGCCAGCAGCCAAGAAGCGGGACTAGCGGGGGGGAACCCCGGGGAGCTGTTTTTT
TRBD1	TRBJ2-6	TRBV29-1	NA	CSAIDREVSVNVLTF	TGCAGCGCTATCGACAGGGAAGTTTCCGTCAACGTCCTGACTTTC
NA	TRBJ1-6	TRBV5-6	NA	CASSFGPGGLNSPLHF	TGTGCCAGCAGCTTTGGCCCGGGGGGGTTAAATTCACCCCTCCACTTT
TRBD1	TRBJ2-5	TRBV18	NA	CASSPPGTKTRTGEEETQYF	TGTGCCAGCTCACCACCCGGGACAAAAACGAGGACAGGAGAGGAAGAGACCCAGTACTTC
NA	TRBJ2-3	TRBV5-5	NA	CASSFERATDTQYF	TGTGCCAGCAGCTTTGAGCGTGCCACAGATACGCAGTATTTT
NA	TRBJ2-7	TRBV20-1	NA	CSALKTYEQYF	TGCAGTGCTTTAAAAACCTACGAGCAGTACTTC
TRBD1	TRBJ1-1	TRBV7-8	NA	CASSPGTGGNTEAFF	TGTGCCAGCAGCCCAGGGACAGGGGGGAACACTGAAGCTTTCTTT
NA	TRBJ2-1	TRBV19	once	CASSIDSGSSYNEQFF	TGTGCCAGTAGTATTGATTCCGGAAGCTCCTACAATGAGCAGTTCTTC
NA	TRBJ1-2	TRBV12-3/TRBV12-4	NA	CASSGYGYTF	TGTGCCAGCAGTGGCTATGGCTACACCTTC
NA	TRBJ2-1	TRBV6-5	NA	CAIDRGSSYNEQFF	TGTGCCATCGATCGGGGGAGCTCCTACAATGAGCAGTTCTTC
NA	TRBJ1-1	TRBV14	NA	CASSQFLGSEAFF	TGTGCCAGCAGCCAATTCTTGGGTTCTGAAGCTTTCTTT
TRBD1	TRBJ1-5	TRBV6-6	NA	CASSSGGRGQPQHF	TGTGCCAGCAGTTCAGGGGGACGAGGACAGCCCCAGCATTTT
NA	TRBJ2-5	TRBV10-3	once	CAINQQEQETQYF	TGTGCCATCAACCAACAGGAGCAAGAGACCCAGTACTTC
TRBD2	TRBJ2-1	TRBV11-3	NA	CASSLGTSGGSYNEQFF	TGTGCCAGCAGCTTAGGGACTAGCGGGGGTTCCTACAATGAGCAGTTCTTC
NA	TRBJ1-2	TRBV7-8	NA	CASSLQYYGYTF	TGTGCCAGCAGCTTACAGTACTATGGCTACACCTTC
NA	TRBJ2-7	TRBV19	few	CASSIRDSPSYEQYF	TGTGCCAGTAGTATCCGGGACTCCCCTTCCTACGAGCAGTACTTC
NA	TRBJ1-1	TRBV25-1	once	CASSERQNTEAFF	TGTGCCAGCAGTGAGCGGCAGAACACTGAAGCTTTCTTT
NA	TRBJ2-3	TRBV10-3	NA	CAIAGAITDTQYF	TGTGCCATCGCGGGGGCGATCACAGATACGCAGTATTTT